The present entry profiles one TCR beta chain with its context. What it binds is unknown. The sample is drawn from a study of graft-versus-host responses after intestinal transplantation. TCRdb's table, derived via immunoSEQ multiplex PCR, lists solely in-frame clones and lacks some. Found here are about 90,000 clones, roughly four fifths of them singletons; the top ten hold about 18%. Findings and limits, study-wide: Allografts of patients with graft-donor T cell macrochimerism showed high graft-versus-host to host-versus-graft clone ratios. The recipient marrow held GvH clones, and some of them showed up first in ileum or blood.

The material was unstimulated CD8+ T cells sorted from spleen or lymph node cells, obtained before intestinal transplant. The clonotype originates from a human donor who received an intestinal transplant.

The CDR3 region is CASSRDRGHEETQYF. For the CDR3, the DNA is TGCGCCAGCAGCCGGGACAGGGGTCATGAAGAGACCCAGTACTTC. The chain combines TRBV4-1 with TRBJ2-5; 10 nucleotides align to TRBD1. The germline gives CDR1 MGHRA, CDR2 YSYEKL. The CDR3 consists of 15 residues. The junction had 5 bases not matched to a gene; V was cut back by 4 bases and J by 3 bases.